This entry lists 32 T cell receptor beta chains sequenced from one sample in a study of blood T cell repertoires in COVID-19. Generated by immunoSEQ multiplex PCR, the TCRdb table keeps only in-frame clones and is missing some. The sample records approximately 310,000 clones, over 75% being singletons. The sequencing sample was made of peripheral blood. Receptor source: a woman between 50 and 59 years old who had recovered from COVID-19.

This clone was seen only once. J is TRBJ2-5 and V is TRBV9; possible D gene TRBD2, 5 bases. The CDR3 contains 15 residues. The V end was cut by 0 bases, the J end by 0 bases, with 9 bases between. The V gene's germline CDR1 is SGDLS and CDR2 YYNGEE. CDR3 DNA sequence: TGTGCCAGCAGCGTAGAACAGACTAACCAAGAGACCCAGTACTTC. Translation gives CASSVEQTNQETQYF.

The rearrangement uses TRBV4-3 and TRBJ2-7, with 10 bases identical to TRBD2. The CDR3 is made up of 16 amino acids. The V gene's germline CDR1 is LGHNA and CDR2 YSLEER. V trimming: 0 bases; J trimming: 2 bases; junction bases outside the gene matches: 4. As DNA, the CDR3 is TGCGCCAGCAGCCAAGAATCGCTAGCGGGGGCCTACGAGCAGTACTTC. This encodes CASSQESLAGAYEQYF.

The chain is built from TRBV5-1 and TRBJ2-1, with 10 bases that match TRBD1. The trim removed 0 bases at V and 6 bases at J, leaving 6 bases unmatched. CDR1 SGHRS and CDR2 YFSETQ come from the germline V gene. The CDR3 contains 16 residues. CDR3 coding DNA: TGCGCCAGCAGCTTGGCGACCGGGACAGGGGTCAATGAGCAGTTCTTC. Protein sequence: CASSLATGTGVNEQFF.

The chain is built from TRBV25-1 and TRBJ2-3; 7 bases are a match to TRBD1. This CDR3 has 15 residues. V dropped 4 bases and J dropped 7; count of bases not matched to a gene: 11. Germline V gene data show CDR1 as MGHDK and CDR2 as SYGVNS. The CDR3 spells CASSAGTVRGNTQYF. CDR3 sequence (DNA): TGTGCCAGCAGTGCCGGGACAGTAAGAGGCAATACGCAGTATTTT.

This chain links TRBV21-1 with TRBJ2-7; no DNA check was done on the table's D call, TRBD2. TRBV21-1 is a recognized pseudogene. This CDR3 comprises 23 residues. CDR3 nucleotide sequence: TGTGCCAGCAGCAAAGGAGGGGAGGGACTAGCGGGACACGGGGCCCCGGGTATTTTTCGGCCGTACTTC. Translated, it gives CASSKGGEGLAGHGAPGIFRPYF.

The gene calls are TRBV3-1 (or the pseudogene TRBV3-2) and TRBJ2-3; TRBD2 matches 16 bases. Germline trimming cut 8 bases from V and 9 bases from J; bases unmatched to any gene: 8. Per germline, CDR1 LGHDT and CDR2 YNNKEL (reference sequence). CDR3 length equals 15 residues. CDR3 protein: CASGAGTSGGATQYF. The CDR3 DNA follows: TGTGCCAGCGGCGCCGGGACTAGCGGGGGGGCGACGCAGTATTTT.

The chain carries TRBV3-1 (or the pseudogene TRBV3-2) and TRBJ1-2; 7 bases fit TRBD1. The CDR3 contains 13 residues. V was clipped by 1 base and J by 7 bases; unmatched bases: 3. CDR1 is LGHDT, CDR2 YNNKEL, per germline (reference sequence). CDR3 region: CASSQGGGGGYTF. The CDR3 bases are TGTGCCAGCAGCCAAGGAGGGGGCGGTGGCTACACCTTC.

The chain links TRBV27 to TRBJ2-1, with 13 positions matching TRBD2. The V and J ends lost 6 bases and 4 bases, in that order; junction bases with no gene match: 12. The germline V gene has CDR1 MNHEY and CDR2 SMNVEV (reference sequence). The length of the CDR3 is 18 residues. The CDR3 nucleotides are TGTGCCAGCAGCCCGGGACTCGGGACTAGCGGGAAGTACAATGAGCAGTTCTTC. It translates to CASSPGLGTSGKYNEQFF.

This clone was seen more than once but under ten times. The rearrangement joins TRBV5-1 to TRBJ1-5, with D possibly TRBD1 on 5 matching bases. This CDR3 region has 14 residues. V was pared by 4 bases and J by 6 bases, with 14 bases between. The germline gives CDR1 SGHRS, CDR2 YFSETQ. CDR3 bases: TGCGCCAGCAGCCCCCAGGGCGATGGTCAGCCCCAGCATTTT. The encoded protein is CASSPQGDGQPQHF.

The genes are TRBV19 and TRBJ1-2; tentative D call: TRBD1 (5 bases). The CDR3 length is 12 residues. V was cut by 3 bases and J by 8 bases, with 10 bases left in between. Germline-derived CDR1 and CDR2 are LNHDA and SQIVND (reference sequence). The CDR3 is CASSIAGQGYTF. The DNA of the CDR3 is TGTGCCAGTAGTATCGCAGGGCAAGGCTACACCTTC.

This sequence joins TRBV15 and TRBJ1-5; D is uncertain. V lost 1 base and J lost 6, with 10 bases in between. CDR1 and CDR2 from the germline V gene are LNHNV and YYDKDF (reference sequence). The CDR3 is 14 amino acids. The CDR3 DNA reads TGTGCCACCAGCAGAGGGGAGAGAGCTCAGCCCCAGCATTTT. Translating gives CATSRGERAQPQHF.

CDR3 loop: CASRLASRGTYEQYF. The CDR3 nucleotides are TGCGCCAGCAGGCTGGCGTCCAGGGGTACCTACGAGCAGTACTTC. The chain carries TRBV5-1 and TRBJ2-7, with D possibly matching TRBD1 (6 bases). V was trimmed by 5 bases and J by 2 bases, leaving 17 bases between them. Per germline, CDR1 SGHRS and CDR2 YFSETQ. There are 15 residues in the CDR3.

The chain is built from TRBV25-1 and TRBJ1-3; D gene ambiguous. Trimming left V 2 bases short and J 11 bases short, with 7 bases between. The germline CDR1 and CDR2 sequences are MGHDK and SYGVNS. The CDR3 loop spans 11 amino acids. The CDR3 is CASSEAGSIYF. Here the CDR3 DNA reads TGTGCCAGCAGTGAAGCCGGGTCCATATATTTT.

This rearrangement joins TRBV2 to TRBJ2-5; perhaps TRBD2 as D (6 bases). Germline CDR1 is SNHLY and CDR2 is FYNNEI. The CDR3 has 12 amino acids. The ends were cut back, 6 bases at V and 5 bases at J, with 10 bases in the middle. The CDR3 nucleotides are TGTGCCAGCAGCCCGGAGGGTGAGACCCAGTACTTC. Its protein is CASSPEGETQYF.

V and J are TRBV7-9 and TRBJ1-4, with 7 nucleotides matching TRBD1. Trimming removed 3 bases from V and 8 bases from J; junction bases left unmatched: 6. The CDR3 covers 14 residues. Germline-derived CDR1 and CDR2 are SEHNR and FQNEAQ (reference sequence). CDR3 coding DNA: TGTGCCAGCAGCTTCAGACAGGGATGGGAAAAACTGTTTTTT. Translated: CASSFRQGWEKLFF.

Note on this clone: Other DNA sequences from this sample encode an identical CDR3 as well. The chain couples TRBV18 to TRBJ2-1, with TRBD2 identical over 12 bases. The CDR3 consists of 15 residues. CDR1 is KGHSH, CDR2 LQKENI, per germline. J lost 5 bases, V lost 3 bases, and 2 bases had no gene match. The CDR3, as DNA: TGTGCCAGCTCACCGGGACTAGCGGGCGACAATGAGCAGTTCTTC. It encodes CASSPGLAGDNEQFF.

This chain connects TRBV19 to TRBJ1-3, with a possible D match to TRBD1 (5 bases). CDR1 LNHDA and CDR2 SQIVND come from the germline V gene (reference sequence). The CDR3 runs to 13 residues. V lost 5 bases and J 2 bases, leaving 7 bases between the germline ends. In DNA, the CDR3 is TGTGCCAGTAGTGACAGCCCTGGAAACACCATATATTTT. Amino acids: CASSDSPGNTIYF.

The chain uses TRBV2 and TRBJ1-2; perhaps TRBD1 as D (6 bases). Germline V gene sequence: CDR1 SNHLY, CDR2 FYNNEI. CDR3 length equals 15 residues. The ends were cut back, 0 bases at V and 3 bases at J, with 11 bases in the middle. The CDR3 sequence is CASSEASTGYYGYTF. The CDR3, as DNA: TGTGCCAGCAGTGAAGCAAGTACAGGGTACTATGGCTACACCTTC.

The rearrangement uses TRBV24-1 and TRBJ2-7, with D possibly matching TRBD1 (5 bases). The germline CDR1 and CDR2 sequences are KGHDR and SFDVKD. V lost 3 bases to trimming and J lost 2 bases, with 10 bases between them. CDR3 length: 14 residues. The CDR3 loop is CATSDTRDPYEQYF. The CDR3 region has the DNA TGTGCCACCAGTGATACCAGGGATCCCTACGAGCAGTACTTC.

The rearrangement uses TRBV28 and TRBJ2-1; no firm D call. The CDR3 spans 14 residues. The germline gives CDR1 MDHEN, CDR2 SYDVKM. Trimming left V 5 bases short and J 5 bases short, with 13 bases between. The CDR3 reads CASSKSPQNNEQFF. The CDR3 DNA reads as TGTGCCAGCAGTAAGTCCCCACAGAACAATGAGCAGTTCTTC. Looking up the rest from reference TRBV28 and TRBJ2-1 gives the full variable domain: DVKVTQSSRYLVKRTGEKVFLECVQDMDHENMFWYRQDPGLGLRLIYFSYDVKMKEKGDIPEGYSVSREKKERFSLILESASTNQTSMYLCASSKSPQNNEQFFGPGTRLTVL.

V usage is TRBV24-1 and J usage is TRBJ1-1, with 8 bases that match TRBD1. Trimming took 7 bases from V and 4 from J; bases not matched to a gene: 4. Germline loops: CDR1 KGHDR, CDR2 SFDVKD. The CDR3 is 13 residues long. CDR3 in amino acids: CATSRGLGTEAFF. The CDR3 DNA follows: TGTGCCACCAGCAGGGGGCTCGGCACTGAAGCTTTCTTT.

The J gene is TRBJ2-1, the V gene TRBV6-2 or TRBV6-3, with TRBD2 matching 10 bases. Looked up from germline, CDR1 is MNHEY and CDR2 is SVGEGT. This CDR3 region has 19 residues. The J segment lost 7 bases and the V segment lost 0 bases, leaving 15 bases of the junction unmatched. The chain's CDR3 is CASSYSAGGRSGRPNEQFF. The CDR3 DNA is TGTGCCAGCAGTTACTCGGCTGGGGGGCGTAGCGGGAGGCCAAATGAGCAGTTCTTC.

The chain is built from TRBV28 and TRBJ1-2; D not resolved. Trimming pared 6 bases from V and 4 bases from J, leaving 15 bases between. CDR3 length: 14 amino acids. The germline V gene encodes CDR1 MDHEN and CDR2 SYDVKM. DNA of the CDR3: TGTGCCAGCAGCCCTCCGACACACCCCTATGGCTACACCTTC. Its protein product is CASSPPTHPYGYTF.

J is TRBJ2-1 and V is TRBV6-5, with 8 bases fitting TRBD2. CDR1 is MNHEY and CDR2 is SVGAGI in the germline V gene. Trimming cost V 0 bases and J 9 bases; bases outside gene matches: 4. This CDR3 is 14 amino acids long. The CDR3 protein is CASSYSVAGTEQFF. The DNA of the CDR3 is TGTGCCAGCAGTTACTCGGTAGCGGGGACTGAGCAGTTCTTC.

This sequence joins TRBV5-1 and TRBJ1-1, with 8 bases lining up with TRBD1. The CDR3 covers 14 residues. The V gene's germline CDR1 is SGHRS and CDR2 YFSETQ. The V gene end was trimmed by 2 bases and the J gene end by 6 bases; junction bases not matched to a gene: 6. Here the CDR3 reads CASSLRQGLPEAFF. DNA for the CDR3: TGCGCCAGCAGCTTACGACAGGGGCTTCCTGAAGCTTTCTTT.

This chain joins TRBV29-1 and TRBJ2-5; D ambiguous. The V gene's germline CDR1 is SQVTM and CDR2 ANQGSEA. This CDR3 region has 12 residues. Trimming stripped 2 bases from V and 2 bases from J, with 6 bases between. The CDR3 here is CSVEPQQETQYF. CDR3 nucleotide sequence: TGCAGCGTTGAACCACAGCAAGAGACCCAGTACTTC.

The genes are TRBV4-3 and TRBJ2-1; D unresolved. There are 17 residues in the CDR3. Germline loops: CDR1 LGHNA, CDR2 YSLEER. V was pared by 0 bases and J by 6 bases, with 18 bases between. CDR3 sequence (DNA): TGCGCCAGCAGCCAAGATGGCGACGCGGCTTCTTCCAATGAGCAGTTCTTC. Its translation is CASSQDGDAASSNEQFF.

The chain joins TRBV19 to TRBJ2-2; the match to TRBD2 covers 11 bases. From germline, CDR1 is LNHDA and CDR2 SQIVND (reference sequence). V was pared by 6 bases and J by 5 bases, with 8 bases of the junction left unmatched. The CDR3 extends over 16 amino acids. CDR3 region: CASRHPLAGETGELFF. The CDR3 DNA reads as TGTGCCAGTAGACACCCACTAGCGGGAGAAACCGGGGAGCTGTTTTTT.

The rearrangement joins TRBV29-1 to TRBJ2-3, with D hard to call. The CDR3 is 11 residues long. Germline CDR1 SQVTM, CDR2 ANQGSEA. V shed 7 bases and J shed 2 bases, with 7 bases lying between them. The CDR3 region is CSAADTDTQYF. The CDR3 DNA follows: TGCAGCGCCGCGGACACAGATACGCAGTATTTT.

This clone came up many times. The rearrangement joins TRBV14 to TRBJ2-2; no definite D call. Germline assignment: CDR1 SGHDN and CDR2 FVKESK. The CDR3 loop spans 14 amino acids. V gave up 1 base and J gave up 6 bases, with 9 bases separating them. CDR3 nucleotides: TGTGCCAGCAGCCAAGGTCGGTGGTCCGGGGAGCTGTTTTTT. Residues: CASSQGRWSGELFF.

The table lists this clone with a few counts. The chain uses TRBV2 and TRBJ2-1; 8 positions agree with TRBD2. The CDR3 loop spans 13 amino acids. The V gene end was trimmed by 6 bases and the J gene end by 9 bases; junction bases not matched to a gene: 7. CDR1 and CDR2 (germline): SNHLY, FYNNEI. CDR3: CASRPGGGSEQFF. The CDR3 DNA follows: TGTGCCAGCAGGCCGGGAGGGGGTAGTGAGCAGTTCTTC.

The chain carries TRBV10-3 and TRBJ2-7, with D unresolved. The CDR3 length is 13 residues. The germline CDR1 and CDR2 sequences are ENHRY and SYGVKD. The V end was cut by 0 bases, the J end by 4 bases, with 7 bases between. This CDR3 is CAISESTQYEQYF. For the CDR3, the DNA is TGTGCCATCAGTGAGTCGACTCAGTACGAGCAGTACTTC.